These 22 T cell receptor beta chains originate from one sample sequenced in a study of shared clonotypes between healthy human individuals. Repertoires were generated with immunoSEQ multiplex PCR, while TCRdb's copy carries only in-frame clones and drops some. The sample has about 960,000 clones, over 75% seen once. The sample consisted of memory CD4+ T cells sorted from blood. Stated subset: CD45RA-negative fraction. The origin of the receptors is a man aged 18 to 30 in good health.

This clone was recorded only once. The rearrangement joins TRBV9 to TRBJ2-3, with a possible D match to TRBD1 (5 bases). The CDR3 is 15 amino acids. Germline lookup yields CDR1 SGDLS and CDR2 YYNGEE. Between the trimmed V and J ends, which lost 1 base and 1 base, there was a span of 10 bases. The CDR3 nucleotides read TGTGCCAGCAGCGTACAGGGTCGGGGCACAGATACGCAGTATTTT. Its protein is CASSVQGRGTDTQYF. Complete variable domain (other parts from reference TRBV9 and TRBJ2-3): DSGVTQTPKHLITATGQRVTLRCSPRSGDLSVYWYQQSLDQGLQFLIQYYNGEERAKGNILERFSAQQFPDLHSELNLSSLELGDSALYFCASSVQGRGTDTQYFGPGTRLTVL.

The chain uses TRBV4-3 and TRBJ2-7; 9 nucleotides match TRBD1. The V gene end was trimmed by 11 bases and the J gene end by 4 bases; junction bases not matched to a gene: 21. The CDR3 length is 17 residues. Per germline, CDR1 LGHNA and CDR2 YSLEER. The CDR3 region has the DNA TGCGCCGCACCGCAAAAATCCGACAGGGGGGCCATATACGAGCAGTACTTC. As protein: CAAPQKSDRGAIYEQYF.

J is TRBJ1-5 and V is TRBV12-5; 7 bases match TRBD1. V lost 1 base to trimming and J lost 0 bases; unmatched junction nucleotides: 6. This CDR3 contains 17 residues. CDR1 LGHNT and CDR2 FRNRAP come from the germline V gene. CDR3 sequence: CASGLGPTGHSNQPQHF. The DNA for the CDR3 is TGTGCTAGTGGTTTGGGACCGACAGGGCATAGCAATCAGCCCCAGCATTTT. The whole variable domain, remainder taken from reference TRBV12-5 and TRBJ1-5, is DARVTQTPRHKVTEMGQEVTMRCQPILGHNTVFWYRQTMMQGLELLAYFRNRAPLDDSGMPKDRFSAEMPDATLATLKIQPSEPRDSAVYFCASGLGPTGHSNQPQHFGDGTRLSIL.

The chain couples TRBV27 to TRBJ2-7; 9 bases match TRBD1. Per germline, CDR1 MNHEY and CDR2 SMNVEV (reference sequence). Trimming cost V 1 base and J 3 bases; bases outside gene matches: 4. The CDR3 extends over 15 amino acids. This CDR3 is CASSLYGTGIYEQYF. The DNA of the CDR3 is TGTGCCAGCAGTTTATACGGGACAGGGATCTACGAGCAGTACTTC.

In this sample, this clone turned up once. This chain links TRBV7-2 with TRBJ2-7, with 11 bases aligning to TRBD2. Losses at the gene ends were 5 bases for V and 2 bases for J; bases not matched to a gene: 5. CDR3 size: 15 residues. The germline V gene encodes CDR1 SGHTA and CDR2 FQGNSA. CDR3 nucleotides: TGTGCCAGCAGCATCAAGACTAGCGGGACCTACGAGCAGTACTTC. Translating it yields CASSIKTSGTYEQYF. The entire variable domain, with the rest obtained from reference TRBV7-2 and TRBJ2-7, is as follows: GAGVSQSPSNKVTEKGKDVELRCDPISGHTALYWYRQSLGQGLEFLIYFQGNSAPDKSGLPSDRFSAERTGGSVSTLTIQRTQQEDSAVYLCASSIKTSGTYEQYFGPGTRLTVT.

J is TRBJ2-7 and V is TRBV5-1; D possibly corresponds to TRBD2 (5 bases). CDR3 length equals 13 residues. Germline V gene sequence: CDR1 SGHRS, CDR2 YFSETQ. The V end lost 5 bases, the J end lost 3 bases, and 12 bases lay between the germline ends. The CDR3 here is CASRKRGRYEQYF. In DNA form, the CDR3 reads TGCGCCAGCAGGAAGAGAGGGCGCTACGAGCAGTACTTC. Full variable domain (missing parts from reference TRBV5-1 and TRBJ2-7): KAGVTQTPRYLIKTRGQQVTLSCSPISGHRSVSWYQQTPGQGLQFLFEYFSETQRNKGNFPGRFSGRQFSNSRSEMNVSTLELGDSALYLCASRKRGRYEQYFGPGTRLTVT.

CDR3 in DNA: TGTGCCAGCAGTTTACGGGGCGGGGATTTTCAGCCCCAGCATTTT. Protein product: CASSLRGGDFQPQHF. The chain couples TRBV28 to TRBJ1-5; D may be TRBD1 (5 bases). Germline lookup yields CDR1 MDHEN and CDR2 SYDVKM. Trimming removed 2 bases at V and 6 bases at J, with 14 bases between. This CDR3 spans 15 amino acids.

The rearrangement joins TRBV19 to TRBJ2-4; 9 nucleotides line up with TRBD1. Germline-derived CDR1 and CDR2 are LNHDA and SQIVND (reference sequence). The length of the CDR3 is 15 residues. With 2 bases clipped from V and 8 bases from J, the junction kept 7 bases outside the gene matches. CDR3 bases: TGTGCCAGTAGTATAATCACAGGGGGCACGGACATTCAGTACTTC. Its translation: CASSIITGGTDIQYF.

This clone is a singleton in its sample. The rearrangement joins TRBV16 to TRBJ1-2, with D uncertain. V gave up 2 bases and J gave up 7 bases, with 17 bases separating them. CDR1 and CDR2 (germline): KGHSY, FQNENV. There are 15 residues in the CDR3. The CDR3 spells CASSQSPAAGGGYTF. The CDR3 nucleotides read TGTGCCAGCAGCCAAAGCCCTGCGGCGGGAGGTGGCTACACCTTC.

The CDR3 region is CASSFARTYEQYF. The CDR3 coding sequence is TGTGCCAGCAGCTTCGCCAGGACCTACGAGCAGTACTTC. The chain uses TRBV7-2 and TRBJ2-7, with unresolved D. CDR1 SGHTA and CDR2 FQGNSA come from the germline V gene. V dropped 3 bases and J dropped 2 bases, with 8 bases sitting between them. The CDR3 length is 13 residues. The variable domain in full, completed from reference TRBV7-2 and TRBJ2-7, reads GAGVSQSPSNKVTEKGKDVELRCDPISGHTALYWYRQSLGQGLEFLIYFQGNSAPDKSGLPSDRFSAERTGGSVSTLTIQRTQQEDSAVYLCASSFARTYEQYFGPGTRLTVT.

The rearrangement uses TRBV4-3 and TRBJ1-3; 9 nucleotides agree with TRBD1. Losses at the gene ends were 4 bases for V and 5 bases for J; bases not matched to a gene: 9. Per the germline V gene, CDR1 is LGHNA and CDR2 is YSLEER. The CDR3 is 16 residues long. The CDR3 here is CASSPGQGKGRNTIYF. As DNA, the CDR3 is TGCGCCAGCAGCCCTGGACAGGGGAAGGGACGAAACACCATATATTTT.

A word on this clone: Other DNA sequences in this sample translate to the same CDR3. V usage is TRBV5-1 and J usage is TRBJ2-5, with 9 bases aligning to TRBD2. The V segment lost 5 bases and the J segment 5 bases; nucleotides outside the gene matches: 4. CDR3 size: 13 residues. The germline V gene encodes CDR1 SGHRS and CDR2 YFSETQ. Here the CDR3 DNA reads TGCGCCAGCAGTTTTAGCGGGGGTGAGACCCAGTACTTC. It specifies CASSFSGGETQYF. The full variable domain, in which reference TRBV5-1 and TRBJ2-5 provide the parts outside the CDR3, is KAGVTQTPRYLIKTRGQQVTLSCSPISGHRSVSWYQQTPGQGLQFLFEYFSETQRNKGNFPGRFSGRQFSNSRSEMNVSTLELGDSALYLCASSFSGGETQYFGPGTRLLVL.

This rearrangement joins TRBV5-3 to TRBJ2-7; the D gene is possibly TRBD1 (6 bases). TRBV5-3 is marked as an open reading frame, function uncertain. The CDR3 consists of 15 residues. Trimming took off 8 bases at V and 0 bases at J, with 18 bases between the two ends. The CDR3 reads CASSGGGGLSYEQYF. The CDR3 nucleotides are TGTGCCAGCAGTGGGGGCGGAGGACTCTCCTACGAGCAGTACTTC.

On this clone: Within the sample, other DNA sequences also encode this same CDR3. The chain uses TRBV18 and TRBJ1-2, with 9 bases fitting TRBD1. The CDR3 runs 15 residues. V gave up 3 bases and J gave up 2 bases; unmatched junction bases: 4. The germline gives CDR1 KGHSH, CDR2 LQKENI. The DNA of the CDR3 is TGTGCCAGCTCACCCGCTGGACAGGGGAACTATGGCTACACCTTC. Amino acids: CASSPAGQGNYGYTF.

CDR3 residues: CASSVAGTANTGELFF. CDR3 nucleotides: TGTGCCAGCAGCGTCGCCGGGACAGCGAACACCGGGGAGCTGTTTTTT. V usage is TRBV9 and J usage is TRBJ2-2; the match to TRBD1 covers 7 bases. The CDR3 has 16 residues. Germline V CDR1 and CDR2: SGDLS, YYNGEE. V gave up 2 bases and J gave up 0 bases; unmatched junction bases: 4.

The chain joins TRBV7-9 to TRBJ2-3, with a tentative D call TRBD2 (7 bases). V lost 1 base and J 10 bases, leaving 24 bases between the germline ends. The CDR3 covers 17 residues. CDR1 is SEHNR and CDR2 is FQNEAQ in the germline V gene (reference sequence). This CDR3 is CASSLEGQGTNPRPQYF. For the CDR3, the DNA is TGTGCCAGCAGCTTAGAGGGGCAGGGGACTAATCCTCGGCCGCAGTATTTT.

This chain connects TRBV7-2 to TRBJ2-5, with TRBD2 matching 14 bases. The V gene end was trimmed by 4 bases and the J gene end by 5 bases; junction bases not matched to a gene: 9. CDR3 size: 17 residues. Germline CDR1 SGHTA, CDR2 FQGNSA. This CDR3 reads CASSSGLAGGFGETQYF. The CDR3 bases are TGTGCCAGCAGCTCCGGACTAGCGGGAGGATTCGGGGAGACCCAGTACTTC. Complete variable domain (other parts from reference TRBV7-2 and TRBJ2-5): GAGVSQSPSNKVTEKGKDVELRCDPISGHTALYWYRQSLGQGLEFLIYFQGNSAPDKSGLPSDRFSAERTGGSVSTLTIQRTQQEDSAVYLCASSSGLAGGFGETQYFGPGTRLLVL.

The CDR3 spells CASSSRTLDEKLFF. In DNA, the CDR3 is TGTGCCAGCAGTTCCCGGACTCTCGATGAAAAACTGTTTTTT. The rearrangement uses TRBV28 and TRBJ1-4; D is uncertain. From germline, CDR1 is MDHEN and CDR2 SYDVKM. This CDR3 is built from 14 residues. V gave up 4 bases and J gave up 6 bases, with 12 bases separating them.

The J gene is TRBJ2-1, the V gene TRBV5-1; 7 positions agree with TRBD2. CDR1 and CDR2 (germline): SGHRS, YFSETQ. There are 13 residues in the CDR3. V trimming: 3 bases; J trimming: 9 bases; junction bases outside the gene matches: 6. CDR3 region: CASSSSSGSEQFF. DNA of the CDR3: TGCGCCAGCAGCTCCTCTAGCGGATCTGAGCAGTTCTTC. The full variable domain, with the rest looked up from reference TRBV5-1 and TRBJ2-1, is KAGVTQTPRYLIKTRGQQVTLSCSPISGHRSVSWYQQTPGQGLQFLFEYFSETQRNKGNFPGRFSGRQFSNSRSEMNVSTLELGDSALYLCASSSSSGSEQFFGPGTRLTVL.

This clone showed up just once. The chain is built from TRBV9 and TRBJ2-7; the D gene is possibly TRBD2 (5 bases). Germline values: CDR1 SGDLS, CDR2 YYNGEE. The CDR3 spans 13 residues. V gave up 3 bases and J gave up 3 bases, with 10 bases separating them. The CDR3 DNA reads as TGTGCCAGCAGCGCTGGACTTAACTACGAGCAGTACTTC. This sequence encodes CASSAGLNYEQYF. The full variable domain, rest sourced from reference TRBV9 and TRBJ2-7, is DSGVTQTPKHLITATGQRVTLRCSPRSGDLSVYWYQQSLDQGLQFLIQYYNGEERAKGNILERFSAQQFPDLHSELNLSSLELGDSALYFCASSAGLNYEQYFGPGTRLTVT.

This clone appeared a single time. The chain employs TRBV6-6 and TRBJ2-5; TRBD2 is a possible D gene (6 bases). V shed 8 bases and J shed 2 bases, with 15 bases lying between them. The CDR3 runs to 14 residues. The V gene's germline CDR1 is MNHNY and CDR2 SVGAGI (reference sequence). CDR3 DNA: TGTGCCAGCGATGCGGAGCGGGCACAAGAGACCCAGTACTTC. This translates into CASDAERAQETQYF.

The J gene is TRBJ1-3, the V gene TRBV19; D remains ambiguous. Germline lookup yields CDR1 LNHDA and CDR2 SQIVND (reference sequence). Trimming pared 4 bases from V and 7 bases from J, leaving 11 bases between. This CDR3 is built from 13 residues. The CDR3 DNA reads TGTGCCAGTAGTACAACGGACCGGAACACCATATATTTT. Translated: CASSTTDRNTIYF. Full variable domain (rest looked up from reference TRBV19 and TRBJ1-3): DGGITQSPKYLFRKEGQNVTLSCEQNLNHDAMYWYRQDPGQGLRLIYYSQIVNDFQKGDIAEGYSVSREKKESFPLTVTSAQKNPTAFYLCASSTTDRNTIYFGEGSWLTVV.